The 14 T cell receptor beta chains below all came from one sample that was sequenced in a study of siplizumab effects on memory and regulatory T cells. Sequenced by immunoSEQ multiplex PCR; TCRdb stores in-frame clones only, minus some. The profile shows some 110,000 clones, over 90% of them singletons. Sequencing was performed on Tregs sorted from blood. The receptors here all came from a human donor in good health.

The chain employs TRBV4-1 and TRBJ2-5; TRBD2 matches at 11 bases. Germline V gene sequence: CDR1 MGHRA, CDR2 YSYEKL. The V gene end was trimmed by 1 base and the J gene end by 5 bases; junction bases not matched to a gene: 6. CDR3 length: 16 amino acids. The CDR3 here is CASSQAWLAGGETQYF. The CDR3 region has the DNA TGCGCCAGCAGCCAAGCGTGGCTAGCGGGGGGTGAGACCCAGTACTTC.

The chain employs TRBV9 and TRBJ2-1; 13 nucleotides align to TRBD2. V was pared by 2 bases and J by 2 bases, with 1 base of the junction left unmatched. The length of the CDR3 is 16 residues. Germline-derived CDR1 and CDR2 are SGDLS and YYNGEE. The chain's CDR3 is CASSVGLAGAYNEQFF. The CDR3 nucleotides read TGTGCCAGCAGCGTCGGACTAGCGGGAGCCTACAATGAGCAGTTCTTC.

This clone was recorded only once. J is TRBJ1-3 and V is TRBV6-5, with D unresolved. Germline V gene sequence: CDR1 MNHEY, CDR2 SVGAGI. V was cut by 5 bases and J by 2 bases, with 4 bases left in between. The CDR3 contains 12 residues. CDR3 coding DNA: TGTGCCAGCAGTCCAGCTGGAAACACCATATATTTT. This translates into CASSPAGNTIYF.

The rearrangement uses TRBV6-5 and TRBJ1-1; 8 nucleotides align to TRBD1. CDR3 size: 14 residues. Trimming cost V 4 bases and J 6 bases; bases outside gene matches: 7. Germline V gene sequence: CDR1 MNHEY, CDR2 SVGAGI. The CDR3 loop reads CASSSPGTGPEAFF. In DNA form, the CDR3 reads TGTGCCAGCAGTTCCCCTGGGACAGGCCCTGAAGCTTTCTTT.

The chain couples TRBV7-3 to TRBJ2-2; D is tentatively TRBD1 or TRBD2 (6 bases each). The CDR3 covers 15 residues. V lost 6 bases and J 6 bases, leaving 17 bases between the germline ends. CDR1 SGHTA and CDR2 FQGTGA come from the germline V gene. The CDR3 sequence: CASRLTAGEAGELFF. The DNA for the CDR3 is TGTGCCAGCAGGCTTACGGCAGGGGAGGCCGGGGAGCTGTTTTTT.

The chain joins TRBV4-3 to TRBJ1-1; D remains ambiguous. V lost 3 bases to trimming and J lost 0 bases, with 8 bases between them. The CDR3 consists of 14 residues. Germline V gene lookup returns CDR1 LGHNA and CDR2 YSLEER. The CDR3 DNA follows: TGCGCCAGCAGCCATGGACTGATGAACACTGAAGCTTTCTTT. The encoded protein is CASSHGLMNTEAFF.

The chain carries TRBV11-3 and TRBJ2-7, with unresolved D. Germline V gene lookup returns CDR1 SGHNT and CDR2 YENEEA. Trimming removed 0 bases at V and 3 bases at J, with 6 bases between. The CDR3 contains 13 residues. Here the CDR3 reads CASSLDWHYEQYF. CDR3 nucleotides: TGTGCCAGCAGCTTAGACTGGCACTACGAGCAGTACTTC.

In its sample, this clone was seen once. V usage is TRBV6-6 and J usage is TRBJ1-1; D gene unclear. V lost 2 bases to trimming and J lost 4 bases, with 8 bases between them. The germline gives CDR1 MNHNY, CDR2 SVGAGI (reference sequence). This CDR3 is 13 amino acids long. The CDR3 DNA follows: TGTGCCAGCAGTTACATGACGGGCACTGAAGCTTTCTTT. Protein product: CASSYMTGTEAFF.

The chain combines TRBV9 with TRBJ2-1; the D gene could be TRBD1 or TRBD2 (6 bases each). V dropped 0 bases and J dropped 3 bases, with 10 bases sitting between them. The CDR3 extends over 15 amino acids. CDR1 SGDLS and CDR2 YYNGEE come from the germline V gene. CDR3 in amino acids: CASSVDGGHYNEQFF. For the CDR3, the DNA is TGTGCCAGCAGCGTAGACGGGGGCCACTACAATGAGCAGTTCTTC.

This clone has a single count. The V call is TRBV6-1, the J call TRBJ1-1; 9 positions agree with TRBD1. V lost 6 bases, J lost 3 bases, and 2 bases stayed unmatched. This CDR3 comprises 13 residues. Germline V gives CDR1 MNHNS, CDR2 SASEGT. The CDR3, as DNA: TGTGCCAGCAGCCGGGACAGGGACACTGAAGCTTTCTTT. Protein sequence: CASSRDRDTEAFF.

On this clone itself: This sample includes further DNA sequences coding for the same CDR3. This sequence joins TRBV10-3 and TRBJ1-1; weak D call: TRBD1 (6 bases). Trimming took 2 bases from V and 0 from J, leaving 10 bases between them. Germline lookup yields CDR1 ENHRY and CDR2 SYGVKD. The CDR3 loop spans 15 amino acids. The CDR3 bases are TGTGCCATCAGTGAGCGGGGGGGGCTGAACACTGAAGCTTTCTTT. Translated, it gives CAISERGGLNTEAFF.

V is TRBV2 and J is TRBJ2-7, with a tentative D call TRBD2 (6 bases). Trimming removed 7 bases at V and 2 bases at J, with 21 bases between. This CDR3 region has 16 residues. Germline assignment: CDR1 SNHLY and CDR2 FYNNEI. CDR3 nucleotide sequence: TGTGCCAGCATCTTCGATGGGGGGATGGGGGCCTACGAGCAGTACTTC. Protein product: CASIFDGGMGAYEQYF.

The J gene is TRBJ2-7, the V gene TRBV11-2; either TRBD1 or TRBD2 may supply D (5 bases each). The ends were cut back, 3 bases at V and 0 bases at J, with 15 bases in the middle. This CDR3 region has 16 residues. The germline V gene encodes CDR1 SGHAT and CDR2 FQNNGV. The CDR3 reads CASSFPPGPGSYEQYF. CDR3 in DNA: TGTGCCAGCAGCTTCCCTCCGGGACCCGGCTCCTACGAGCAGTACTTC.

The sample holds one count of this clone. The chain carries TRBV4-2 and TRBJ2-7, with D unresolved. Trimming cost V 0 bases and J 6 bases, with 9 bases left between them. This CDR3 spans 13 amino acids. CDR1 and CDR2 (germline): LGHNA, YNFKEQ. As DNA, the CDR3 is TGTGCCAGCAGCCAAGACCGGAGTATCGAGCAGTACTTC. It translates to CASSQDRSIEQYF.